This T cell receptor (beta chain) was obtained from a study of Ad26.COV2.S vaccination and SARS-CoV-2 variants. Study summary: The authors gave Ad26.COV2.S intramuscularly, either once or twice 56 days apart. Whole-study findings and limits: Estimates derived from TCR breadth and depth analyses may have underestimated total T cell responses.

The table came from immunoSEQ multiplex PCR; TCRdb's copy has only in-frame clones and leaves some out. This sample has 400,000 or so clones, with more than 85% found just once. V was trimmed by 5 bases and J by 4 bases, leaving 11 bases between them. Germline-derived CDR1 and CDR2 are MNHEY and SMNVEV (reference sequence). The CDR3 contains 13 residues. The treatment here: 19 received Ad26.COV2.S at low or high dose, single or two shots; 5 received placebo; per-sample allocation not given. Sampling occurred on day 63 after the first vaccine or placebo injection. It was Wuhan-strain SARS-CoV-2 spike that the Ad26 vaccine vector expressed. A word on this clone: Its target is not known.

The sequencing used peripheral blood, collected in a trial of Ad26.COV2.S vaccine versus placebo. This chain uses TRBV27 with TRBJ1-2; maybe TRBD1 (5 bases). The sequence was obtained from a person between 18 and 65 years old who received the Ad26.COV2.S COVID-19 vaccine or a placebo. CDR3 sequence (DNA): TGTGCCAGCAGTCTAGGGACGGCCTATGGCTACACCTTC. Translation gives CASSLGTAYGYTF.